This TCR beta chain was obtained from a study of blood T cells in healthy people across ages. The length of the CDR3 is 15 residues. Germline V gene sequence: CDR1 SNHLY, CDR2 FYNNEI. V lost 1 base and J lost 2; bases outside the gene matches: 4. Study observations and caveats: More naive CD4+ cells and higher diversity marked long-lived donors relative to aged donors.

Then a second PCR, running about 6 to 12 cycles, was carried out with a sample-barcoded 5' primer and a J-beta primer mix. TCRdb called the 5' RACE reads again in MiXCR, with one record for every CDR3 protein. The table shows under 850,000 distinct CDR3 sequences, with 35% to 40% occurring only once. This clonotype was observed a single time. Its antigen is as yet unknown. The chain combines TRBV2 with TRBJ2-7; 8 nucleotides agree with TRBD2. The specimen sequenced was blood. The clonotype originates from a man younger than 30 in good health. The CDR3 DNA is TGTGCCAGCAGTGAAGGGGCGGGGGGAACCTACGAGCAGTACTTC. Encoded protein: CASSEGAGGTYEQYF.